This T cell receptor (beta chain) was found in a study of vaccination and CD4 T cells after COVID-19. Study conclusions and caveats: Detection of a median roughly 85% of reactive clones in convalescent patients was confined to the period after vaccination.

This clonotype showed up just a few times. Its antigen is undetermined. Germline V gene sequence: CDR1 MNHEY, CDR2 SVGEGT. The CDR3 runs to 15 residues. Germline trimming cut 10 bases from V and 6 bases from J; bases unmatched to any gene: 14. Treatment in this sample: approximately 11-day PBMC culture with coronavirus spike peptide pools or control peptides (ViraFEST assay). Sequenced with the Oncomine TCR Beta short-read assay was DNA taken from cultured CD4+ T cells. Genomic DNA extraction was carried out from cultured CD4+ T cells. MiXCR was run by TCRdb on the PCR reads, yielding one entry per CDR3 protein. The table has about 15,000 distinct CDR3 sequences, around half seen once; the top ten hold roughly 26%.

Sequencing was performed on cultured CD4+ T cells from blood, taken after SARS-CoV-2 vaccination. The sequence came from a human donor with COVID-19. The chain joins TRBV6-2 or TRBV6-3 to TRBJ1-5, with TRBD1 matching over 8 bases. In nucleotides, the CDR3 is TGTGCCACCCGACAGGGGACAGCGGAGGTTCAGCCCCAGCATTTT. This sequence encodes CATRQGTAEVQPQHF.